This TCR beta chain was documented in a study of T-cell reconstitution after alpha-beta-depleted transplantation in children. Unique molecular identifiers were incorporated during preparation of the TCRbeta library. TCRdb used MiXCR to reprocess the PCR reads, holding one entry per CDR3 protein. This sample carries more than 200,000 distinct CDR3 sequences, about 25% of them seen once, and the ten largest clones take about 2.6%. Notes on the study in general: Two months or so post-transplant, alpha-beta T cells reportedly derived from several hundred expanded graft clones. A year had passed since transplant, and T-cell counts and diversity by then came mostly from newly produced T cells. For some patients, TCRbeta diversity was high at day 60 because of recipient T cells and thymic progenitors that survived.

Concerning this clonotype itself: What it recognizes is unknown.

Germline V lookup: CDR1 SNHLY, CDR2 FYNNEI. This CDR3 spans 15 amino acids. Losses at the gene ends were 3 bases for V and 7 bases for J; bases not matched to a gene: 7. Here the sequenced sample was PBMCs, taken before TCRalphabeta/CD19-depleted stem cell transplant. This TCR came from a girl aged 2-9 years with Fanconi anemia, due to receive a stem cell transplant. The gene calls are TRBV2 and TRBJ2-1, with 9 positions matching TRBD1. The CDR3 sequence is CASSDAGTGRNEQFF. The CDR3 DNA sequence: TGTGCCAGCAGTGACGCCGGGACAGGGAGGAATGAGCAGTTCTTC.